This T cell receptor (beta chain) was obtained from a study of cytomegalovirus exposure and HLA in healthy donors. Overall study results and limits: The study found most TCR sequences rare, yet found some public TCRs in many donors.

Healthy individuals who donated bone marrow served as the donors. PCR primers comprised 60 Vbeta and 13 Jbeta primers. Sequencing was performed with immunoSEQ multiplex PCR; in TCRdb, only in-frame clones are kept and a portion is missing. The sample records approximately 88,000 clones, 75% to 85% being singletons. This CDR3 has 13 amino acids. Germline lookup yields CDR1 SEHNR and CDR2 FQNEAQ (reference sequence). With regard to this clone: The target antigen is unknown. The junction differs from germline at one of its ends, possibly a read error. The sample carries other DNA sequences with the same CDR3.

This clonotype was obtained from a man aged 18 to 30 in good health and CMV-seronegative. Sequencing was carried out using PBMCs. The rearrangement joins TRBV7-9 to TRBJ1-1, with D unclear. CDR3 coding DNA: TGCGCCAGCAGCCCCGGGGTGCAGACTGAAGCTTTCTTT. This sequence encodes CASSPGVQTEAFF.